Shown below are 5 T cell receptor beta chains from a single sample sequenced in a study of CD8+CD57+ T cells in acquired aplastic anemia (dated by TCRdb to about 2018). The instrument was an Illumina HiSeq 2000. Profiling of TCR beta VDJ combinations and CDR3 sequences used genomic DNA as the template. TCRdb's own reprocessing of the public reads used fastp at Q25 and MiXCR and kept productive beta chains. Every distinct CDR3 protein forms one entry, paired with its most common genes and DNA. The sample table contains about 400,000 distinct CDR3 sequences; only one count was recorded for around 72% of them. The biggest ten clones account for under 4.5% of the sample. Sequenced sample: sorted CD4+, CD8+, or CD8+CD57+ T cells (not recorded which) from PBMCs. These receptors all stem from a human donor in good health, serving as a control.

This clonotype was recorded at least ten times. The chain employs TRBV7-2 and TRBJ1-6, with D perhaps matching TRBD1 (5 bases). The V gene lost 5 bases and the J gene lost 8 bases, with 22 bases spanning the gap. Germline CDR1 is SGHTA and CDR2 is FQGNSA. The CDR3 length is 17 residues. The CDR3 spells CASSIPTPGRAHSPLHF. CDR3 nucleotide sequence: TGTGCCAGCAGCATCCCCACTCCGGGCAGGGCTCATTCACCCCTCCACTTT.

The rearrangement links TRBV24-1 to TRBJ2-3; 8 bases agree with TRBD1. Trimming cost V 3 bases and J 3 bases; bases outside gene matches: 4. CDR3 length: 15 residues. Per germline, CDR1 KGHDR and CDR2 SFDVKD. The CDR3 DNA reads as TGTGCCACCAGTGATGCCACAGGGGGGACAGATACGCAGTATTTT. Translation gives CATSDATGGTDTQYF.

At least ten counts were recorded for this clonotype. An end of the junction does not agree with germline; a read error may underlie this. The chain joins TRBV3-1 to TRBJ1-2; D not resolved. The CDR3 is made up of 13 amino acids. Germline-derived CDR1 and CDR2 are LGHDT and YNNKEL (reference sequence). CDR3 amino acids: CASSQDGRPQLAF. DNA for the CDR3: TGTGCCAGCAGCCAAGATGGCAGGCCCCAACTAGCCTTC.

At least ten counts were recorded for this clonotype. The chain employs TRBV27 and TRBJ1-6, with D hard to call. CDR1 and CDR2 from the germline V gene are MNHEY and SMNVEV (reference sequence). This CDR3 is built from 14 residues. V lost 3 bases, J lost 7 bases, and 10 bases lay in between. CDR3 sequence (DNA): TGTGCCAGCAGTTTTCGAGGGCCCAATTCACCCCTCCACTTT. Protein product: CASSFRGPNSPLHF.

The chain is built from TRBV19 and TRBJ1-2; the match to TRBD1 covers 9 bases. Germline loops: CDR1 LNHDA, CDR2 SQIVND (reference sequence). The CDR3 consists of 16 residues. Trimming took 3 bases from V and 7 from J; bases not matched to a gene: 12. The DNA of the CDR3 is TGTGCCAGTAGTATTGTGGGACAGGGCATTTCTAGTGGCTACACCTTC. It is translated as CASSIVGQGISSGYTF.